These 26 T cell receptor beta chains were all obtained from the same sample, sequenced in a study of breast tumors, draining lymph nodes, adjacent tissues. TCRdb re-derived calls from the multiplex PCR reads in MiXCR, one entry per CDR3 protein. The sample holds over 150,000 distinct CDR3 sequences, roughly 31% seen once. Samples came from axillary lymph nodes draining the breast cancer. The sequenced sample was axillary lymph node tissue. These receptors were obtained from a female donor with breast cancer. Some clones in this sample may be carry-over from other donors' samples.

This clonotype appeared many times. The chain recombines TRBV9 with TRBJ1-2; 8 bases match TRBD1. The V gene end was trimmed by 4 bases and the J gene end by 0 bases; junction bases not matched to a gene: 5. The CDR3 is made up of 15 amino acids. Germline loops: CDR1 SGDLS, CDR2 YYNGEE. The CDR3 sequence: CASSISGGSNYGYTF. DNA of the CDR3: TGTGCCAGCAGCATATCAGGGGGCTCTAACTATGGCTACACCTTC.

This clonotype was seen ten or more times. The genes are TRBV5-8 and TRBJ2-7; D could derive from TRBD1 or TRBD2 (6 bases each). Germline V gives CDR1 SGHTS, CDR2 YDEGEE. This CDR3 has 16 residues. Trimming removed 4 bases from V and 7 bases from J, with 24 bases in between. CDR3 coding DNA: TGTGCCAGCAGCCCAGGAGGCGGAGGGGGGTCTAGGGAGCAGTACTTC. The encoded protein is CASSPGGGGGSREQYF.

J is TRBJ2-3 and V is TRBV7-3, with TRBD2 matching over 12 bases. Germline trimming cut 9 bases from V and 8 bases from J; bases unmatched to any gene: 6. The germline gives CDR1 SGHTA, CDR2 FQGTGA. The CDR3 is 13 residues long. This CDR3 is CARSSGRGGTQYF. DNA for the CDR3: TGTGCCAGATCTAGCGGGAGGGGGGGTACGCAGTATTTT.

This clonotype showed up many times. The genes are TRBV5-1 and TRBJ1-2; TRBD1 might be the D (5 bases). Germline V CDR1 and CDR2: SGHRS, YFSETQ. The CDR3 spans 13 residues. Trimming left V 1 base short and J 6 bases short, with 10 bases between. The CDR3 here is CASSLITGDGYTF. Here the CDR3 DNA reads TGCGCCAGCAGCTTGATAACAGGAGATGGCTACACCTTC. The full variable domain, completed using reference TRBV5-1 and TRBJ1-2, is KAGVTQTPRYLIKTRGQQVTLSCSPISGHRSVSWYQQTPGQGLQFLFEYFSETQRNKGNFPGRFSGRQFSNSRSEMNVSTLELGDSALYLCASSLITGDGYTFGSGTRLTVV.

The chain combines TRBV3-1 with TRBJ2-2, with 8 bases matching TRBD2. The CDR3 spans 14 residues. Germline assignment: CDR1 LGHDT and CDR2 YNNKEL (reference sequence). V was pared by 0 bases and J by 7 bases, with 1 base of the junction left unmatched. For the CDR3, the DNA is TGTGCCAGCAGCCAAGATAGCGGGGTCGGGGAGCTGTTTTTT. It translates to CASSQDSGVGELFF.

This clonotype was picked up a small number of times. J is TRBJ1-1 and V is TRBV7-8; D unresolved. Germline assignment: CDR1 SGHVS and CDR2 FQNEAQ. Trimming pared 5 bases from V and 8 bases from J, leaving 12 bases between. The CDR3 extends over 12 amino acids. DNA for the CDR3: TGTGCCAGCAGCCCCCCGCGGCCCGAAGCTTTCTTT. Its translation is CASSPPRPEAFF.

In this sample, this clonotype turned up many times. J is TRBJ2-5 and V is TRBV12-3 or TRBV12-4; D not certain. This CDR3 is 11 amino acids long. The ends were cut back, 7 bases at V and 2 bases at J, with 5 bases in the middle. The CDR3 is CASTQQETQYF. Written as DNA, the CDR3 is TGTGCCAGCACCCAACAAGAGACCCAGTACTTC.

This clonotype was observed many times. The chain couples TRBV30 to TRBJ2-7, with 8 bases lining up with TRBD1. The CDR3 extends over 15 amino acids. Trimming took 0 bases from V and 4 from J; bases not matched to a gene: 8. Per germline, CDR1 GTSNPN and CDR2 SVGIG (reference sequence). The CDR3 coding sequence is TGTGCCTGGAGTGTGCGCGGGACAGGAGGGTACGAGCAGTACTTC. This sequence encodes CAWSVRGTGGYEQYF.

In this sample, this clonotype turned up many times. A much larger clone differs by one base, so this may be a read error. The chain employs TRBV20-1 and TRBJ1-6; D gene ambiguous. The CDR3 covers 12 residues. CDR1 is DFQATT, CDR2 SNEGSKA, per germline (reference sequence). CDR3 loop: CSARDLGSPPHF. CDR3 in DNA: TGCAGTGCTAGGGACTTAGGTTCACCCCCCCACTTT.

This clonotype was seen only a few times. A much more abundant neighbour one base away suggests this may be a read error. In nucleotides, the CDR3 is TGTGCCAGCAGCCACGGCCGGGAGGGCCAGGAGACCCAGCACTTC. It translates to CASSHGREGQETQHF. This chain links TRBV7-2 with TRBJ2-5, with TRBD2 matching 8 bases. Germline CDR1 and CDR2: SGHTA and FQGNSA. The CDR3 loop spans 15 amino acids.

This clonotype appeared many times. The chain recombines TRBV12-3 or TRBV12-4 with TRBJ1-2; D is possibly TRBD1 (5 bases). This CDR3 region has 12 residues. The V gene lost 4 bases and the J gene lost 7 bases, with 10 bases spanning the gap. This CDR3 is CASSSTVVGYTF. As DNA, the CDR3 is TGTGCCAGCAGTTCGACAGTGGTTGGCTACACCTTC.

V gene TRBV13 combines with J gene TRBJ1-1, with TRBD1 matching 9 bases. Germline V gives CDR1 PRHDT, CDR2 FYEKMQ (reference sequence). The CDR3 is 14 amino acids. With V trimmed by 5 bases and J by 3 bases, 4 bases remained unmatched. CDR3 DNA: TGTGCCAGCAGCGACCGGGACAGGGACACTGAAGCTTTCTTT. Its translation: CASSDRDRDTEAFF.

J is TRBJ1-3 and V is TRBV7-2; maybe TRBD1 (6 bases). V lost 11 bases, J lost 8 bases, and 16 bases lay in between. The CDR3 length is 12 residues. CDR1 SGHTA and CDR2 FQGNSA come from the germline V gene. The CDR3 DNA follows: TGTGCCTGGAGCGCCAGGGGATACACCATATATTTT. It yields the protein CAWSARGYTIYF.

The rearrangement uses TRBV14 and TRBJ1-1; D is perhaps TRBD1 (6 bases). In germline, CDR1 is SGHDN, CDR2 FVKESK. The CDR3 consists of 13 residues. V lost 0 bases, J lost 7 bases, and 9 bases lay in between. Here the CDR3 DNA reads TGTGCCAGCAGCCAAGATTTAGGGGGTGAAGCTTTCTTT. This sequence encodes CASSQDLGGEAFF.

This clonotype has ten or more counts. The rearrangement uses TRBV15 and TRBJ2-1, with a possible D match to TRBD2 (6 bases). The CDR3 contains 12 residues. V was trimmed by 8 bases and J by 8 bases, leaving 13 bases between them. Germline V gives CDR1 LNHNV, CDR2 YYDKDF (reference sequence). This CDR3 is CATLEGTDEQFF. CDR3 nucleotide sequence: TGTGCCACCCTGGAGGGTACCGATGAGCAGTTCTTC.

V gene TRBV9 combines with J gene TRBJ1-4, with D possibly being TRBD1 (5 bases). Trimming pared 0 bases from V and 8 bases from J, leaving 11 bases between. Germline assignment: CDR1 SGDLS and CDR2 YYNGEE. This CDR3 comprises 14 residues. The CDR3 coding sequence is TGTGCCAGCAGCGTAGGTACGGGGGGGGAAAAACTGTTTTTT. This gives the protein CASSVGTGGEKLFF.

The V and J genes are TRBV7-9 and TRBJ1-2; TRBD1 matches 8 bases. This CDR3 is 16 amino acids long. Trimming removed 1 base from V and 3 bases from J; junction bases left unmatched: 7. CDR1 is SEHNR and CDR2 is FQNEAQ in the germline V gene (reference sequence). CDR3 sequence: CASSLGGDRCYYGYTF. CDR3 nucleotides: TGTGCCAGCAGCTTAGGTGGGGACAGGTGTTACTATGGCTACACCTTC.

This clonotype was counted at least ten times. For the CDR3, the DNA is TGTGCCAGCAGCTTAGAGGACGGGATAGGCGGCTACACCTTC. Its protein product is CASSLEDGIGGYTF. The V call is TRBV7-9, the J call TRBJ1-2, with D unresolved. The CDR3 has 14 residues. V was pared by 1 base and J by 8 bases, with 14 bases between. Germline CDR1 and CDR2: SEHNR and FQNEAQ (reference sequence). Supplemented by reference TRBV7-9 and TRBJ1-2, the full variable domain reads DTGVSQNPRHKITKRGQNVTFRCDPISEHNRLYWYRQTLGQGPEFLTYFQNEAQLEKSRLLSDRFSAERPKGSFSTLEIQRTEQGDSAMYLCASSLEDGIGGYTFGSGTRLTVV.

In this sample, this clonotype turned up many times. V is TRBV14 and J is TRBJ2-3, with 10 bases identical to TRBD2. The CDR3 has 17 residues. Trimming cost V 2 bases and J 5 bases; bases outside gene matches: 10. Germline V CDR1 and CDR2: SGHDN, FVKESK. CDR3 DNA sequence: TGTGCCAGCAGCCAAAGGACTAGCGGCAAAGGGCTAGATACGCAGTATTTT. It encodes CASSQRTSGKGLDTQYF.

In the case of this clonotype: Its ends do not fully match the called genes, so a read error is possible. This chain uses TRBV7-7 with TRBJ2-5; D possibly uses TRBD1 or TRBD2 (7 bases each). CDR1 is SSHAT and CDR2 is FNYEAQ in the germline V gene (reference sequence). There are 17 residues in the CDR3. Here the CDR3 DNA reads TGTGCTAGCAGCCCTCGACAGGGAGGGGCGGGAGAAGAGACCCAGTACTTC. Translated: CASSPRQGGAGEETQYF.

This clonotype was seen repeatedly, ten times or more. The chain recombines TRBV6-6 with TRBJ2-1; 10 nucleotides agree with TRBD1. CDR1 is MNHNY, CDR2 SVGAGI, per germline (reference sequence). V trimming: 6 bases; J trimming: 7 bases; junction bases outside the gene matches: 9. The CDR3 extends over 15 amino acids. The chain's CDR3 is CASSLGTGVQNEQFF. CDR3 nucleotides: TGTGCCAGCAGCCTCGGGACAGGGGTCCAAAATGAGCAGTTCTTC.

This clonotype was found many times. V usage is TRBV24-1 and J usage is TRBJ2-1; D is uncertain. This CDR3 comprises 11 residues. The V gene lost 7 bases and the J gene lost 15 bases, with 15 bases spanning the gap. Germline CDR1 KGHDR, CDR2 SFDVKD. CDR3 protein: CATSDGWLWFF. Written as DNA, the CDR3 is TGTGCCACCAGCGATGGATGGTTGTGGTTCTTC.

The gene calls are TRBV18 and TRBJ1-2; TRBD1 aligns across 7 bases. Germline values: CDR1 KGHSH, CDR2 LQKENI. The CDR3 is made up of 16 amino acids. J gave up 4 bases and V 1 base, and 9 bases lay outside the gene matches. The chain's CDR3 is CASSPQTGPDAYGYTF. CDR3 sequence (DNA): TGTGCCAGCTCACCACAGACAGGGCCAGATGCCTATGGCTACACCTTC.

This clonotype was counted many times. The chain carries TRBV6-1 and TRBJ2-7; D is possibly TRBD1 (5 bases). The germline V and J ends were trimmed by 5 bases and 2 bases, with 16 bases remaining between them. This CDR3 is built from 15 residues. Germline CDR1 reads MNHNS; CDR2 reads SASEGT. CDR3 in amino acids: CASSKQAYSTYEQYF. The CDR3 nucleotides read TGTGCCAGCAGTAAACAGGCATACTCAACCTACGAGCAGTACTTC.

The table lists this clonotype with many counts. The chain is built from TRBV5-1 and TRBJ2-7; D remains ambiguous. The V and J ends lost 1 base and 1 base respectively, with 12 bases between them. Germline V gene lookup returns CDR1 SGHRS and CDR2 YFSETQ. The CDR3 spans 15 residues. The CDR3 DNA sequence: TGCGCCAGCAGCTTGTATGGGCCCGGGTCCTACGAGCAGTACTTC. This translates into CASSLYGPGSYEQYF. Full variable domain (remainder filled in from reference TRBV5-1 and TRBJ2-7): KAGVTQTPRYLIKTRGQQVTLSCSPISGHRSVSWYQQTPGQGLQFLFEYFSETQRNKGNFPGRFSGRQFSNSRSEMNVSTLELGDSALYLCASSLYGPGSYEQYFGPGTRLTVT.

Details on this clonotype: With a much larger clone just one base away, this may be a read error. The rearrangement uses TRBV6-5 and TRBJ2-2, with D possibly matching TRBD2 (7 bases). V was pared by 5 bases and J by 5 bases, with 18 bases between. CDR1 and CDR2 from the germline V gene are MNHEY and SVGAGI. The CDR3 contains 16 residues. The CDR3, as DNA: TGTGCCAGCAGTGGGAGATCACAGGGAGGGACCGGGGAGCTGTTTTTT. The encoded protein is CASSGRSQGGTGELFF.